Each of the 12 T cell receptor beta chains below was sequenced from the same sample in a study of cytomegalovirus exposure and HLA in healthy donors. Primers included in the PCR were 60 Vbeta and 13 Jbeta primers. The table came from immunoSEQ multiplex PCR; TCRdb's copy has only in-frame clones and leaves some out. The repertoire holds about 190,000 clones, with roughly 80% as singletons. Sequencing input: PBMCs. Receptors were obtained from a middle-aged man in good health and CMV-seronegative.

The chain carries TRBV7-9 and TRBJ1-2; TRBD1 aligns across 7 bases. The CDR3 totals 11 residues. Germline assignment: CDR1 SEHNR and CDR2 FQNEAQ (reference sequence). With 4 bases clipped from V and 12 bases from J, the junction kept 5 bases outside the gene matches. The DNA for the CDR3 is TGTGCCAGCAGCTCGGGACAGCGAAACACCTTC. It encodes CASSSGQRNTF.

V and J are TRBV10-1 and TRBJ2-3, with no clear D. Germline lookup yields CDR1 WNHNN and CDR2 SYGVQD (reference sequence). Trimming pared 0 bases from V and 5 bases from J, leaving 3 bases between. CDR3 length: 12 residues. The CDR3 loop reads CASSESLDTQYF. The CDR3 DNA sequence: TGCGCCAGCAGTGAGTCACTAGATACGCAGTATTTT.

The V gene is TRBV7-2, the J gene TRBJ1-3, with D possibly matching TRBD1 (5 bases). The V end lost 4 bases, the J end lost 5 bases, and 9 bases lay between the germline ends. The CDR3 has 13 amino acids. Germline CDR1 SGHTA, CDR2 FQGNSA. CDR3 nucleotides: TGTGCCAGCAGCTCTGAGGACAGAAACACCATATATTTT. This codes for CASSSEDRNTIYF.

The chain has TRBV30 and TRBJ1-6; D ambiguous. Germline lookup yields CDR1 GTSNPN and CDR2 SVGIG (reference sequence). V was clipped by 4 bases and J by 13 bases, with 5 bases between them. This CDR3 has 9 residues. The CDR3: CAWKLPLHF. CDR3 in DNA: TGTGCCTGGAAGCTGCCCCTCCACTTT.

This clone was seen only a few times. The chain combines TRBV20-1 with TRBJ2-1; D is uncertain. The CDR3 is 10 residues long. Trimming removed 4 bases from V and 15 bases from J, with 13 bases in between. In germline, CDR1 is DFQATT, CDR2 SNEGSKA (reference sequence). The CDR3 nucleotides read TGCAGTGCTATGGGCCCCAGCCCGTTCTTC. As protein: CSAMGPSPFF.

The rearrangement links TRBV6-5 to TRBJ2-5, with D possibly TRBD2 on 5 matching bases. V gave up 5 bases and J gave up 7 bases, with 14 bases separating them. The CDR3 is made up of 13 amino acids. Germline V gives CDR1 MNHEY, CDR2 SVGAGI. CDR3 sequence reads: CASSPPGGGTQYF. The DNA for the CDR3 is TGTGCCAGCAGTCCGCCAGGAGGCGGGACCCAGTACTTC.

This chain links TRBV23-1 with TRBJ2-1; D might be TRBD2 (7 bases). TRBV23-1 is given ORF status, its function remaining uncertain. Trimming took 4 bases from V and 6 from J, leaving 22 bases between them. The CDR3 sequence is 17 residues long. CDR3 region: CASSPVRTGGELNEQFF. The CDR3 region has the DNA TGCGCCAGCAGTCCCGTCCGGACGGGGGGCGAACTCAATGAGCAGTTCTTC.

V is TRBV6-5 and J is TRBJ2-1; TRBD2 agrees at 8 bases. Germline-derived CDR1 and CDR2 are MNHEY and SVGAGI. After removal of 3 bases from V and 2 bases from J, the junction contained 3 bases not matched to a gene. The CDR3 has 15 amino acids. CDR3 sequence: CASSYAGLAYNEQFF. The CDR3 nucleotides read TGTGCCAGCAGTTATGCGGGACTAGCCTACAATGAGCAGTTCTTC.

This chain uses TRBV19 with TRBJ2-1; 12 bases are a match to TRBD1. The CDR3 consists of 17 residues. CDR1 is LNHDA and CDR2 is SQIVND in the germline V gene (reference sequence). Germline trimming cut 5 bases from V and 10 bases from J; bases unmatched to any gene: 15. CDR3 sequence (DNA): TGTGCCAGTAGTCTGGGACAGGGGGCGAACCTTTACAGGGAGCAGTTCTTC. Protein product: CASSLGQGANLYREQFF.

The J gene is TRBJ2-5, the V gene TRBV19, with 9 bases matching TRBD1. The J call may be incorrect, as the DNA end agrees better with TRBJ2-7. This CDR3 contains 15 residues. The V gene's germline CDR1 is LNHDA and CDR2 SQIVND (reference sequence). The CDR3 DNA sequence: TGTGCCAGTAGTCCCGGGACAGGGAGAAGTCGCGAGCAGTACTTC. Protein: CASSPGTGRSREQYF.

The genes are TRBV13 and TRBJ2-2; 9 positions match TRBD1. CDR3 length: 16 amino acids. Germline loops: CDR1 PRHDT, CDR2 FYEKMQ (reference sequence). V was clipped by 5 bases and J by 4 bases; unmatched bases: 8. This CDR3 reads CASSPPTGGSTGELFF. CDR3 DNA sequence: TGTGCCAGCAGCCCCCCGACAGGGGGAAGCACCGGGGAGCTGTTTTTT.

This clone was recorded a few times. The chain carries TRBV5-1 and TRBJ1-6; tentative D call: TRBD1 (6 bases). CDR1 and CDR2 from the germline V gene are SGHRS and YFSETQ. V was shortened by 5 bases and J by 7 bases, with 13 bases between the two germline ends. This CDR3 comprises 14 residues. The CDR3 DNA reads TGCGCCAGCAGGCTGGGGGCAGAGAATTCACCCCTCCACTTT. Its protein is CASRLGAENSPLHF.